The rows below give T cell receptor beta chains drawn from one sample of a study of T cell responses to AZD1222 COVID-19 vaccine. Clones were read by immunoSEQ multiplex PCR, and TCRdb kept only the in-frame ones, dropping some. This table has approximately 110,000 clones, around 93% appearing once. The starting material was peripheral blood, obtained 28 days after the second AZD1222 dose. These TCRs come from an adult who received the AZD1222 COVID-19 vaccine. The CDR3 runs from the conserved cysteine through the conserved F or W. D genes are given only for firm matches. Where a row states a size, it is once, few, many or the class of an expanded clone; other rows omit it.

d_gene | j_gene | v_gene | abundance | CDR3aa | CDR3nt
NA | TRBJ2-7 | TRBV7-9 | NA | CASSLGGEKLYEQYF | TGTGCCAGCAGCTTAGGGGGGGAAAAACTGTACGAGCAGTACTTC
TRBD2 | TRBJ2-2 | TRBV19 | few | CATTPTSGGPTGELFF | TGTGCCACTACCCCGACTAGCGGGGGACCCACCGGGGAGCTGTTTTTT
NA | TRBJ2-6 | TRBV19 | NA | CASTDRRASGANVLTF | TGTGCCAGTACCGATAGGAGGGCTTCTGGGGCCAACGTCCTGACTTTC
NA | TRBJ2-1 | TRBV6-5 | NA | CASTPGLLGEQFF | TGTGCCAGCACCCCGGGACTTTTGGGTGAGCAGTTCTTC
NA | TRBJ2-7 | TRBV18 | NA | CASSPSSGVYEQYF | TGTGCCAGCTCACCATCATCGGGGGTCTACGAGCAGTACTTC
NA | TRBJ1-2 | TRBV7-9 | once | CASHASRRHYGYTF | TGTGCCAGCCACGCTTCCCGGAGACACTATGGCTACACCTTC
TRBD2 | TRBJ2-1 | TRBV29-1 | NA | CSVTVLAGPNEQFF | TGCAGCGTTACGGTCCTAGCGGGACCCAATGAGCAGTTCTTC
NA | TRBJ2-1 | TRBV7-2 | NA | CASSLLAMYEQFF | TGTGCCAGCAGCTTGCTAGCTATGTATGAGCAGTTCTTC
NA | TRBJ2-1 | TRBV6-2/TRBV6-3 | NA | CASSFGGVNNEQFF | TGTGCCAGCAGTTTCGGGGGAGTTAACAATGAGCAGTTCTTC
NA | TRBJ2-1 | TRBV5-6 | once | CASSLYSGREQFF | TGTGCCAGCAGCTTGTACAGCGGTCGTGAGCAGTTCTTC
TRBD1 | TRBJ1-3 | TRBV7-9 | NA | CASSLADRDWDF | TGTGCCAGCAGCTTAGCCGACAGGGATTGGGATTTT
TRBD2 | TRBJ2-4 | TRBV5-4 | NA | CASSLAAGVAKNIQYF | TGTGCCAGCAGCTTGGCGGCGGGGGTAGCCAAAAACATTCAGTACTTC
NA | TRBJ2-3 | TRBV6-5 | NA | CASRASTDTQYF | TGTGCCAGCAGGGCTAGCACAGATACGCAGTATTTT
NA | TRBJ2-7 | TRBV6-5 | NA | CASRDTRTTYEQYF | TGTGCCAGCAGAGATACCAGGACTACCTACGAGCAGTACTTC
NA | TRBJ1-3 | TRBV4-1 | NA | CASSHPGERNTIYF | TGCGCCAGCAGCCATCCAGGGGAAAGAAACACCATATATTTT
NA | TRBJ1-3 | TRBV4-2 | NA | CASSQEVHDISGNTIYF | TGTGCCAGCAGCCAAGAGGTACACGACATTTCTGGAAACACCATATATTTT
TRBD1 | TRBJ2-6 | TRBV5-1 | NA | CASSLAAGQGSGANVLTF | TGCGCCAGCAGCTTGGCCGCGGGACAGGGTTCTGGGGCCAACGTCCTGACTTTC
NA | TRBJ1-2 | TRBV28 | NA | CASSQGHWGYTF | TGTGCCAGCAGCCAGGGTCATTGGGGCTACACCTTC
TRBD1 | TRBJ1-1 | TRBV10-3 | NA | CAIKGQGIHTEAFF | TGTGCCATCAAGGGACAGGGGATTCATACTGAAGCTTTCTTT
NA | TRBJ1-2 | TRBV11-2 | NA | CASSLEGDGYTF | TGTGCCAGCAGCTTAGAGGGGGATGGCTACACCTTC
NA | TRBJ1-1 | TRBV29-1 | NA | CSAHGMNTEAFF | TGCAGCGCTCACGGCATGAACACTGAAGCTTTCTTT
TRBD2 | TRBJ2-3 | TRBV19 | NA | CASRLAGSNTQYF | TGTGCCAGTCGACTAGCGGGATCAAATACGCAGTATTTT
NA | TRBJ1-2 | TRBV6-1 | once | CASSEGNYGYTF | TGTGCCAGCAGTGAAGGGAACTATGGCTACACCTTC
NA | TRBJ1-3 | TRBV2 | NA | CASSRIGGFLSGNTIYF | TGTGCCAGCAGCCGAATTGGGGGATTCCTCTCTGGAAACACCATATATTTT
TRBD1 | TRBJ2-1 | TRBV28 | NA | CASTAGTAYNEQFF | TGTGCCAGCACTGCCGGGACAGCTTACAATGAGCAGTTCTTC
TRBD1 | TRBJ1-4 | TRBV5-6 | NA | CASSLWAGTGDEKLFF | TGTGCCAGCAGCTTGTGGGCCGGGACAGGGGATGAAAAACTGTTTTTT
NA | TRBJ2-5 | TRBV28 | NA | CASSLPEGMKRETQYF | TGTGCCAGCAGTTTGCCCGAAGGTATGAAACGGGAGACCCAGTACTTC
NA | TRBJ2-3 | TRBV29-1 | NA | CSETGSTDTQYF | TGCAGCGAAACAGGGAGCACAGATACGCAGTATTTT
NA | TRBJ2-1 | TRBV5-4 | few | CASSFPASSKPTYNEQFF | TGTGCCAGCAGCTTCCCGGCCTCTTCAAAGCCAACCTACAATGAGCAGTTCTTC
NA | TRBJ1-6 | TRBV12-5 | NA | CASVRPWGHSDSKSSYNSPLHF | TGTGCTAGTGTGAGACCATGGGGGCACAGTGATAGCAAGAGCTCCTATAATTCACCCCTCCACTTT
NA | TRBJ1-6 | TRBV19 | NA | CASRKTEAPLHF | TGTGCCAGTAGGAAGACAGAGGCACCCCTCCACTTT
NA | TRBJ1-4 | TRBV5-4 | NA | CASSLAGGKLFF | TGTGCCAGCAGCTTGGCCGGAGGAAAACTGTTTTTT
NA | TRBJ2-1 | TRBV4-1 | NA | CASSLQEGATMSSYNEQFF | TGCGCCAGCAGCCTCCAGGAAGGGGCCACAATGAGCTCCTACAATGAGCAGTTCTTC
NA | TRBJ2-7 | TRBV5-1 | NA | CASSLGPGGLFAYEQYF | TGCGCCAGCAGCTTGGGCCCCGGGGGGCTCTTTGCCTACGAGCAGTACTTC
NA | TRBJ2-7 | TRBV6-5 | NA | CASTAPASHEQYF | TGTGCCAGCACCGCGCCCGCTAGCCACGAGCAGTACTTC
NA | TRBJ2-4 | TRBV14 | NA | CASSQAGTQNIQYF | TGTGCCAGCAGCCAAGCGGGCACCCAAAACATTCAGTACTTC
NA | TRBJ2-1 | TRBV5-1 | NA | CASSFPTSRNEQFF | TGCGCCAGCAGCTTTCCTACTAGCAGGAATGAGCAGTTCTTC
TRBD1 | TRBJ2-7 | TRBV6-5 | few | CASRTGQGSYEQYF | TGTGCCAGCAGGACGGGACAGGGGTCCTACGAGCAGTACTTC
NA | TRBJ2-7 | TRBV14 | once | CASSQGSYSSYEQYF | TGTGCCAGCAGCCAAGGATCGTACAGCTCCTACGAGCAGTACTTC
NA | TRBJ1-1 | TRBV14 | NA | CASSQDGGANTEAFF | TGTGCCAGCAGCCAAGATGGGGGGGCCAACACTGAAGCTTTCTTT
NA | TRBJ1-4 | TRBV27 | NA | CASSSLGGEKLFF | TGTGCCAGCAGTTCCCTGGGAGGGGAAAAACTGTTTTTT
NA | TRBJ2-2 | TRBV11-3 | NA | CAGSQPRHRVGDTGELFF | TGTGCCGGCAGCCAACCTCGTCACAGGGTCGGTGACACCGGGGAGCTGTTTTTT
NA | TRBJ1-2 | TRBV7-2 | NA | CASSLAFGGTGNYGYTF | TGTGCCAGCAGCTTAGCTTTCGGTGGAACAGGGAACTATGGCTACACCTTC
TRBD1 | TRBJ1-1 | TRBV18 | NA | CASSLEGGTWTEAFF | TGTGCCAGCTCCCTAGAAGGGGGCACGTGGACTGAAGCTTTCTTT
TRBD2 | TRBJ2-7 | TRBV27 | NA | CASSFSGGAVGEQYF | TGTGCCAGCAGTTTCAGCGGGGGGGCCGTAGGCGAGCAGTACTTC
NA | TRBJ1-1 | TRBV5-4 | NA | CASSLVGWPMGNTEAFF | TGTGCCAGCAGCTTGGTGGGGTGGCCGATGGGGAACACTGAAGCTTTCTTT
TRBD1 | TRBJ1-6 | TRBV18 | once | CASSRQGQGNSPLHF | TGTGCCAGCTCACGACAAGGACAGGGGAATTCACCCCTCCACTTT
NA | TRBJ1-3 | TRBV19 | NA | CASSGSGKSSGNTIYF | TGTGCCAGTAGTGGTTCAGGAAAAAGCTCTGGAAACACCATATATTTT
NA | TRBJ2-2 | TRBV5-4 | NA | CAGRTMTNTGELFF | TGTGCCGGCCGGACAATGACGAACACCGGGGAGCTGTTTTTT
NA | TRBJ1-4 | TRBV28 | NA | CASSLMWDSGEKLFF | TGTGCCAGCAGTCTCATGTGGGATAGCGGTGAAAAACTGTTTTTT
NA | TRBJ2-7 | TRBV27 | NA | CASSLIGGYEQYF | TGTGCCAGCAGTTTAATCGGCGGTTACGAGCAGTACTTC
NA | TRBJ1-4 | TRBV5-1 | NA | CASSGDVAFNEKLFF | TGCGCCAGCAGCGGGGACGTAGCGTTTAATGAAAAACTGTTTTTT
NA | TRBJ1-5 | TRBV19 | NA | CASSHQSTYYSNQPQHF | TGTGCCAGTAGTCACCAGTCGACTTACTATAGCAATCAGCCCCAGCATTTT
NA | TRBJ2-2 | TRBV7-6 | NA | CASSGWGKGTGELFF | TGTGCCAGCAGCGGATGGGGAAAAGGCACCGGGGAGCTGTTTTTT